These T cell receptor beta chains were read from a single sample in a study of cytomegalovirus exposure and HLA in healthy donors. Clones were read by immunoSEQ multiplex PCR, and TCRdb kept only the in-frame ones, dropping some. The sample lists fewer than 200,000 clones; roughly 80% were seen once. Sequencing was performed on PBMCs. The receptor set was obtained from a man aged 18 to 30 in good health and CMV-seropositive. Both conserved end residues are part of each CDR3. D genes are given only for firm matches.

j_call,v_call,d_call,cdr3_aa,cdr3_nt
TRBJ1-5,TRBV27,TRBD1,CASRDRAIFNQPQHF,TGTGCCAGCAGGGACAGGGCCATCTTTAATCAGCCCCAGCATTTT
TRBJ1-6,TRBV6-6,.,CASSGRSGGSPLHF,TGTGCCAGCAGCGGACGGAGCGGGGGGTCACCCCTCCACTTT
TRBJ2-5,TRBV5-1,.,CASSLGYRAGRETQYF,TGCGCCAGCAGCTTGGGGTATAGGGCGGGGCGAGAGACCCAGTACTTC
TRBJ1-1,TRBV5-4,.,CASSLDTRNTEAFF,TGTGCCAGCAGCTTGGACACAAGAAACACTGAAGCTTTCTTT
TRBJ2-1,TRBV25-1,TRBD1,CASSPGTGFYNEQFF,TGTGCCAGCAGTCCCGGGACAGGGTTCTACAATGAGCAGTTCTTC
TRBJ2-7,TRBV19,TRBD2,CASSLRLAGVNVFYEQYF,TGTGCCAGTAGTCTGCGACTAGCGGGAGTTAATGTGTTTTACGAGCAGTACTTC
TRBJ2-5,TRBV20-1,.,CSADGETQYF,TGCAGTGCTGACGGGGAGACCCAGTACTTC
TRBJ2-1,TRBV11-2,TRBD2,CASSSWTSEQFF,TGTGCCAGCAGCTCCTGGACTAGTGAGCAGTTCTTC
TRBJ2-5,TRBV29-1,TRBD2,CSVEDIPGGQETQYF,TGCAGCGTTGAAGATATCCCGGGGGGCCAAGAGACCCAGTACTTC
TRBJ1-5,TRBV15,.,CATSPPARSSNQPQHF,TGTGCCACCAGCCCACCTGCCCGGAGTAGCAATCAGCCCCAGCATTTT